Below are 16 T cell receptor beta chains sequenced from a single sample in a study of blood T cell repertoires in COVID-19. The assay was immunoSEQ multiplex PCR, and TCRdb's table has in-frame clones only and misses some. The data show around 300,000 clones, about nine tenths seen once. Sequencing was performed on peripheral blood. All receptors come from a man aged 45-65 years with acute or convalescent COVID-19.

The chain uses TRBV10-3 and TRBJ1-1, with 11 bases lining up with TRBD1. V was pared by 4 bases and J by 1 base, with 8 bases of the junction left unmatched. Germline lookup yields CDR1 ENHRY and CDR2 SYGVKD. The CDR3 totals 17 residues. CDR3 amino acids: CAISGRTGGSSNTEAFF. In DNA form, the CDR3 reads TGTGCCATCAGTGGGAGGACAGGGGGCAGTTCGAACACTGAAGCTTTCTTT.

The chain links TRBV11-2 to TRBJ2-3; tentatively, D is TRBD1 (5 bases). V lost 3 bases to trimming and J lost 6 bases, with 22 bases between them. CDR3 length: 17 amino acids. CDR1 is SGHAT and CDR2 is FQNNGV in the germline V gene. CDR3 loop: CASSFHGQRPAEDTQYF. Here the CDR3 DNA reads TGTGCCAGCAGCTTCCACGGACAAAGACCCGCTGAGGATACGCAGTATTTT. Based on the CDR3 plus reference TRBV11-2 and TRBJ2-3, the full variable domain is EAGVAQSPRYKIIEKRQSVAFWCNPISGHATLYWYQQILGQGPKLLIQFQNNGVVDDSQLPKDRFSAERLKGVDSTLKIQPAKLEDSAVYLCASSFHGQRPAEDTQYFGPGTRLTVL.

This clone was found once. The V gene is TRBV14, the J gene TRBJ1-1; 8 bases are a match to TRBD1. The ends lost 5 bases at V and 3 bases at J; junction bases unmatched: 5. Germline V CDR1 and CDR2: SGHDN, FVKESK. The CDR3 consists of 14 residues. The DNA of the CDR3 is TGTGCCAGCAGCTATACAGGGGGTTACACTGAAGCTTTCTTT. It translates to CASSYTGGYTEAFF.

This clone was counted between two and nine times. This chain connects TRBV13 to TRBJ1-1; possible D gene TRBD1, 5 bases. The germline V gene encodes CDR1 PRHDT and CDR2 FYEKMQ (reference sequence). CDR3 length: 13 amino acids. V gave up 3 bases and J gave up 6 bases, with 11 bases separating them. CDR3 in amino acids: CASSFGPGSEAFF. In DNA, the CDR3 is TGTGCCAGCAGCTTTGGGCCAGGGTCTGAAGCTTTCTTT.

This chain uses TRBV15 with TRBJ1-2, with a tentative D call TRBD1 (6 bases). CDR1 is LNHNV, CDR2 YYDKDF, per germline (reference sequence). The germline V and J ends were trimmed by 2 bases and 4 bases, with 14 bases remaining between them. The CDR3 spans 15 residues. CDR3 protein: CATSRTVMDSYGYTF. DNA of the CDR3: TGTGCCACCAGCAGAACAGTAATGGACAGCTATGGCTACACCTTC.

J is TRBJ1-5 and V is TRBV15, with D unclear. CDR1 is LNHNV, CDR2 YYDKDF, per germline (reference sequence). V was trimmed by 4 bases and J by 7 bases, leaving 17 bases between them. CDR3 size: 15 residues. The CDR3 here is CATSKGRPSGQPQHF. For the CDR3, the DNA is TGTGCCACCAGCAAAGGTCGCCCCTCCGGGCAGCCCCAGCATTTT.

This clone came up a few times. J is TRBJ2-7 and V is TRBV3-1 (or the pseudogene TRBV3-2); 11 nucleotides agree with TRBD2. The CDR3 loop spans 16 amino acids. The germline V gene encodes CDR1 LGHDT and CDR2 YNNKEL (reference sequence). The J segment lost 4 bases and the V segment lost 0 bases, leaving 5 bases of the junction unmatched. CDR3 in amino acids: CASSQEGLAGGYEQYF. For the CDR3, the DNA is TGTGCCAGCAGCCAAGAAGGTCTAGCGGGGGGTTACGAGCAGTACTTC.

V is TRBV5-6 and J is TRBJ1-5; 7 bases fit TRBD1. Germline V gene sequence: CDR1 SGHDT, CDR2 YYEEEE. CDR3 size: 15 residues. Losses at the gene ends were 4 bases for V and 5 bases for J; bases not matched to a gene: 9. The chain's CDR3 is CASSPGQRLDQPQHF. CDR3 nucleotides: TGTGCCAGCAGCCCGGGACAGAGGTTGGATCAGCCCCAGCATTTT. Variable domain in full (rest from reference TRBV5-6 and TRBJ1-5): DAGVTQSPTHLIKTRGQQVTLRCSPKSGHDTVSWYQQALGQGPQFIFQYYEEEERQRGNFPDRFSGHQFPNYSSELNVNALLLGDSALYLCASSPGQRLDQPQHFGDGTRLSIL.

The V gene is TRBV9, the J gene TRBJ1-2; 8 nucleotides align to TRBD1. This CDR3 region has 15 residues. The germline CDR1 and CDR2 sequences are SGDLS and YYNGEE. V trimming: 4 bases; J trimming: 4 bases; junction bases outside the gene matches: 9. CDR3: CASSPRSGTGYGYTF. In DNA form, the CDR3 reads TGTGCCAGCAGCCCCCGTTCCGGGACAGGCTATGGCTACACCTTC.

V gene TRBV2 combines with J gene TRBJ1-2; 8 bases are a match to TRBD1. The germline V gene has CDR1 SNHLY and CDR2 FYNNEI. The CDR3 covers 11 residues. Trimming took 6 bases from V and 7 from J; bases not matched to a gene: 1. The CDR3 DNA reads TGTGCCAGCAGCACAGGGGGTGGCTACACCTTC. Amino acids: CASSTGGGYTF.

The J gene is TRBJ1-6, the V gene TRBV21-1; the table's TRBD1 call for D was not verified on the DNA. TRBV21-1 is a pseudogene. CDR3 length equals 15 residues. The CDR3 is CASSYRGVLWMALHF. The CDR3 coding sequence is TGTGCCAGCAGCTACAGGGGGGTCCTCTGGATGGCCCTCCACTTT.

The rearrangement links TRBV24-1 to TRBJ1-1; D not certain. Germline V gives CDR1 KGHDR, CDR2 SFDVKD. Trimming left V 4 bases short and J 5 bases short, with 13 bases between. This CDR3 is built from 14 residues. The CDR3 sequence is CATSDLVAGTEAFF. In DNA, the CDR3 is TGTGCCACCAGTGACCTGGTAGCGGGGACTGAAGCTTTCTTT.

The chain employs TRBV2 and TRBJ1-5; 9 bases match TRBD1. The CDR3 is made up of 13 amino acids. V was pared by 11 bases and J by 4 bases, with 6 bases of the junction left unmatched. The V gene's germline CDR1 is SNHLY and CDR2 FYNNEI. CDR3: CAGGQGLNQPQHF. The CDR3, as DNA: TGTGCCGGTGGACAGGGGCTGAATCAGCCCCAGCATTTT.

This chain joins TRBV7-3 and TRBJ1-1, with 8 bases fitting TRBD1. V lost 11 bases to trimming and J lost 1 base; unmatched junction nucleotides: 9. The CDR3 covers 14 residues. Per germline, CDR1 SGHTA and CDR2 FQGTGA. For the CDR3, the DNA is TGTGCCTCCCAGCAGGGGGCGGGGAACACTGAAGCTTTCTTT. This encodes CASQQGAGNTEAFF.

This chain uses TRBV3-1 (or the pseudogene TRBV3-2) with TRBJ1-3; D perhaps matches TRBD1 (5 bases). In germline, CDR1 is LGHDT, CDR2 YNNKEL (reference sequence). The V end lost 6 bases, the J end lost 4 bases, and 13 bases lay between the germline ends. This CDR3 contains 14 residues. The CDR3 spells CASRPAGWGNTIYF. The DNA of the CDR3 is TGTGCCAGCAGGCCGGCAGGGTGGGGAAACACCATATATTTT.

The count of this clone is one. The chain is built from TRBV7-3 and TRBJ1-2, with 8 bases lining up with TRBD1. Germline V gives CDR1 SGHTA, CDR2 FQGTGA. V lost 5 bases and J lost 0; bases outside the gene matches: 5. The CDR3 is 15 amino acids. CDR3 sequence (DNA): TGTGCCAGCAGCAAACAGGGGGGAGCTAACTATGGCTACACCTTC. Amino acid sequence: CASSKQGGANYGYTF.